This T cell receptor (beta chain) originates from a study of cytomegalovirus exposure and HLA in healthy donors (dated by TCRdb to 2015 to 2018). The study in broad terms: According to a later analysis, one platform produced both the 120 validation repertoires and the approximately 600 repertoires of the first cohort. The study was designed to test whether signatures of past pathogen exposure could be identified by cataloging public T cell receptors. A separate validation cohort of roughly 130 different subjects was used in addition to the roughly 720-subject first cohort. To predict cytomegalovirus infection status, the study combined high-throughput TCR immunosequencing, statistical association of individual TCRs with disease status, and machine learning. The research as a whole found: In a later analysis, TCRs clustered in the first cohort were found to also tend to co-occur in the 110 or so validation repertoires, with 90% to 95% of cluster scores above 0. Across donors, most TCR sequences were observed very rarely, whereas some public TCRs were present in many individuals. A total of 150 or so TCR beta chains were listed by the study as associated with cytomegalovirus. A later analysis had no HLA typing for the validation cohort, so co-occurrence there was scored across all 110 or so repertoires. The authors suggested that the approach could potentially be extended to other disease states and immunological phenotypes. The classifier was reported to diagnose cytomegalovirus status with high specificity and sensitivity in both the original cohort and the validation cohort. A few of the identified cytomegalovirus-associated TCR beta chains were confirmed in vitro to be specific for cytomegalovirus antigens.

A note on this clone: This clone's antigen is unknown. One base away there is no much larger clone; base qualities are not given.

Libraries came from the immunoSEQ multiplex PCR assay. The paper's processing steps were these. A statistical classification framework was built for diagnosing cytomegalovirus status from the catalog of TCR beta chain sequences. The immuneACCESS repertoire file appears here via TCRdb, limited to in-frame rearrangements. These files lack a portion of the clones; in checked studies, under half of the deficit traces to unresolved V genes, and the cause of the others is not known. That table gives V, J and clone size, and the DNA gave D and trimming. Counted in this sample were under 250,000 clones; roughly 87% of them appeared once. The ten largest clones take up approximately 2% of the sample. V is pruned by 6 bases and J by 6 bases, leaving 19 bases of the junction without a gene match. The CDR3 numbers 17 residues from cysteine through phenylalanine. The DNA shown is the 51-base CDR3, in frame from base 1. CDR1 and CDR2 were assigned from the germline V gene as KGHSH and LQKENI.

Donors formed part of the validation cohort, which comprised approximately 130 subjects and was distinct from the first cohort of 550 to 850 subjects. The chain was built from TRBV18 and TRBJ2-7, and TRBD2 matches 8 of the central bases. This clonotype originated in a young woman in good health and CMV-seropositive. Sequences were obtained from PBMCs. The base sequence is TGTGCCAGCTCGCCGACCCCGGCCGGGAGGGGTTCTGCCGAGCAGTACTTC. Its protein reads: CASSPTPAGRGSAEQYF.